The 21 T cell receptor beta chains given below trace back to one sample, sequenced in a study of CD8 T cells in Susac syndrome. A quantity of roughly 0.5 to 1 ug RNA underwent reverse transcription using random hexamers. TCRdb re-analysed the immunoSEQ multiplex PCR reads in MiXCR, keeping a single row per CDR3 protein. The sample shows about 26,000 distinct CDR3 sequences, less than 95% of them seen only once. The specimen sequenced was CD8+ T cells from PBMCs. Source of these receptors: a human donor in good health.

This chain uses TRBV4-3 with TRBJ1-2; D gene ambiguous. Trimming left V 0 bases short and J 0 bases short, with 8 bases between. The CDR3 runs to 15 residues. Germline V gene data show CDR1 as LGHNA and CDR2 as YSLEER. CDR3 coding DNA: TGCGCCAGCAGCCAAGATGATACAGCTAACTATGGCTACACCTTC. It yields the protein CASSQDDTANYGYTF.

The chain's CDR3 is CAISESGQNRYGYTF. In DNA, the CDR3 is TGTGCCATCAGTGAGTCCGGACAAAACCGGTATGGCTACACCTTC. The chain links TRBV10-3 to TRBJ1-2, with D tentatively TRBD1 (5 bases). This CDR3 region has 15 residues. The V gene's germline CDR1 is ENHRY and CDR2 SYGVKD. The germline V and J ends were trimmed by 0 bases and 5 bases, with 13 bases remaining between them.

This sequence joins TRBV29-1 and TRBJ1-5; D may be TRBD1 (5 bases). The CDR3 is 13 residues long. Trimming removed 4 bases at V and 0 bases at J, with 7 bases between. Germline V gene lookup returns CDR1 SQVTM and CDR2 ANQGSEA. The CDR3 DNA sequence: TGCAGCGTTGGAGGGGATAGCAATCAGCCCCAGCATTTT. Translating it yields CSVGGDSNQPQHF. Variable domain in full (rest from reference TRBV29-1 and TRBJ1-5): SAVISQKPSRDICQRGTSLTIQCQVDSQVTMMFWYRQQPGQSLTLIATANQGSEATYESGFVIDKFPISRPNLTFSTLTVSNMSPEDSSIYLCSVGGDSNQPQHFGDGTRLSIL.

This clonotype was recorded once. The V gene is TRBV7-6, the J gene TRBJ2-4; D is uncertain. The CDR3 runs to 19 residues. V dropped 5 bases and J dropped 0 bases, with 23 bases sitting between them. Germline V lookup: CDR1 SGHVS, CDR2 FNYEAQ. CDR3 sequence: CASSPNRKDIFGAKNIQYF. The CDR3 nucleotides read TGTGCCAGCAGCCCAAACCGGAAGGATATCTTCGGAGCCAAAAACATTCAGTACTTC. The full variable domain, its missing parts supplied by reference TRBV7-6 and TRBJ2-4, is GAGVSQSPRYKVTKRGQDVALRCDPISGHVSLYWYRQALGQGPEFLTYFNYEAQQDKSGLPNDRFSAERPEGSISTLTIQRTEQRDSAMYRCASSPNRKDIFGAKNIQYFGAGTRLSVL.

DNA of the CDR3: TGTGCCAGCAGCCAAGGGCAGGGGAATCAGCCCCAGCATTTT. This gives the protein CASSQGQGNQPQHF. The chain is built from TRBV7-9 and TRBJ1-5; maybe TRBD1 (6 bases). V was shortened by 5 bases and J by 4 bases, with 12 bases between the two germline ends. This CDR3 region has 14 residues. Germline-derived CDR1 and CDR2 are SEHNR and FQNEAQ (reference sequence).

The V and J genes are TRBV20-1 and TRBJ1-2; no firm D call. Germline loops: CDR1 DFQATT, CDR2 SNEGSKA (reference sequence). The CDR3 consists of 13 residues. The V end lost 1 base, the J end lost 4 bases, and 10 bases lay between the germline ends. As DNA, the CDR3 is TGCAGTGCTAGAGCAGAGGGAGGCTATGGCTACACCTTC. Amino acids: CSARAEGGYGYTF.

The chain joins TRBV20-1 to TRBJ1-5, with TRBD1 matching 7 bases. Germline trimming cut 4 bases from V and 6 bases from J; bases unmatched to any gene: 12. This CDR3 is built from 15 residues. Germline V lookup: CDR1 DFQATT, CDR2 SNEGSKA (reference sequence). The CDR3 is CSAKRGTVTGQPQHF. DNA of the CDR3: TGCAGTGCTAAACGCGGGACAGTAACCGGTCAGCCCCAGCATTTT.

The CDR3 here is CSARDSEGTGKTEAYGYTF. The CDR3 nucleotides read TGCAGTGCTAGAGATAGTGAGGGGACAGGGAAGACAGAAGCCTATGGCTACACCTTC. V gene TRBV20-1 combines with J gene TRBJ1-2, with 9 bases lining up with TRBD1. The CDR3 has 19 amino acids. J was trimmed by 4 bases and V by 0 bases; bases with no gene match: 18. From germline, CDR1 is DFQATT and CDR2 SNEGSKA (reference sequence).

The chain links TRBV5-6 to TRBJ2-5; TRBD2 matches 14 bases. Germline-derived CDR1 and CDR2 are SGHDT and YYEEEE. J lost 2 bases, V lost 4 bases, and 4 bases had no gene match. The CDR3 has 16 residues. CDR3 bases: TGTGCCAGCAGCCCGGGACTAGCGGGGGATCAAGAGACCCAGTACTTC. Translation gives CASSPGLAGDQETQYF.

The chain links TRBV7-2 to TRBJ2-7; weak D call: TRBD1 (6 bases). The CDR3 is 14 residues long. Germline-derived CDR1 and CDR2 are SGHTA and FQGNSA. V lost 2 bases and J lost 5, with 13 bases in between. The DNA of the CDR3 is TGTGCCAGCAGCTTATATGGGACAAATAACGAGCAGTACTTC. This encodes CASSLYGTNNEQYF.

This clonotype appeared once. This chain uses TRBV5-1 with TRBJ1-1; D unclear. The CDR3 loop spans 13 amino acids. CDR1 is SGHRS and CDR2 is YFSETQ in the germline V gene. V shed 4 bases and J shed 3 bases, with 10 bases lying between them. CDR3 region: CASSVTVDTEAFF. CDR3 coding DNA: TGCGCCAGCAGCGTAACGGTGGACACTGAAGCTTTCTTT.

The CDR3 protein is CASSSFDQPQHF. Here the CDR3 DNA reads TGTGCCAGCAGCTCATTCGATCAGCCCCAGCATTTT. The rearrangement joins TRBV7-9 to TRBJ1-5; D gene unclear. There are 12 residues in the CDR3. Germline V gene sequence: CDR1 SEHNR, CDR2 FQNEAQ (reference sequence). V lost 4 bases to trimming and J lost 5 bases, with 6 bases between them.

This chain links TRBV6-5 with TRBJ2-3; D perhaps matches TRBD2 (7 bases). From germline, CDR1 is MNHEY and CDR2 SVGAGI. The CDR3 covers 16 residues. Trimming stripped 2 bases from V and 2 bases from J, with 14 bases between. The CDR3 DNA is TGTGCCAGCAGTTACATGGGCGGGGGCTACACAGATACGCAGTATTTT. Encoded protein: CASSYMGGGYTDTQYF.

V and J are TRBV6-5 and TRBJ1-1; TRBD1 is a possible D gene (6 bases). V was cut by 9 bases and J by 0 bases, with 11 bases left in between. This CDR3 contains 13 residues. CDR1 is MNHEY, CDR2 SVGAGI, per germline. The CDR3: CASNTGLNTEAFF. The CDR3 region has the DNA TGTGCCAGTAATACAGGGTTGAACACTGAAGCTTTCTTT.

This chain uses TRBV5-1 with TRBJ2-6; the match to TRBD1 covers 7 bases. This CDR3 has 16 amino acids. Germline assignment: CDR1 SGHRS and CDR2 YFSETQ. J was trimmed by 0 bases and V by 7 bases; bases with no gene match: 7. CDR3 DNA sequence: TGCGCCAGCCACAGGGGATTTGACTCTGGGGCCAACGTCCTGACTTTC. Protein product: CASHRGFDSGANVLTF.

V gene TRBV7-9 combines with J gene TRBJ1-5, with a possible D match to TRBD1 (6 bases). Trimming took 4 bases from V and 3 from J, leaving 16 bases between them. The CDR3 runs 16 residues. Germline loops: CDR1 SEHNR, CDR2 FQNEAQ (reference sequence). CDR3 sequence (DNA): TGTGCCAGCAGCTATGCCCGGGGGGGCTTCAATCAGCCCCAGCATTTT. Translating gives CASSYARGGFNQPQHF. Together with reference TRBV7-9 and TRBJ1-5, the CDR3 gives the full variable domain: DTGVSQNPRHKITKRGQNVTFRCDPISEHNRLYWYRQTLGQGPEFLTYFQNEAQLEKSRLLSDRFSAERPKGSFSTLEIQRTEQGDSAMYLCASSYARGGFNQPQHFGDGTRLSIL.

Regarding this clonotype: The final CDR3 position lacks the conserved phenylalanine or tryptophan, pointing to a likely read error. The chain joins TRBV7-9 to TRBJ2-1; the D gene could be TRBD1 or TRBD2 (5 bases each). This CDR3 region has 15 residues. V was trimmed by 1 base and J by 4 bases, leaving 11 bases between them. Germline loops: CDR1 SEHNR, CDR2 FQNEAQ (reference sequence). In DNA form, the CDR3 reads TGTGCCAGCAGCTTAGGAGGGGCCTATTACAATGAGCAGTTCTCC. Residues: CASSLGGAYYNEQFS.

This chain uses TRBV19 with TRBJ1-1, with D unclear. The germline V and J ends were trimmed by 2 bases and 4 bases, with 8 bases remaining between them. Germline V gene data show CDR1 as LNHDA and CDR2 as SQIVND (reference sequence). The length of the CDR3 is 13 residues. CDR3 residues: CASSIRGFTEAFF. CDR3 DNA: TGTGCCAGTAGTATACGGGGATTCACTGAAGCTTTCTTT.

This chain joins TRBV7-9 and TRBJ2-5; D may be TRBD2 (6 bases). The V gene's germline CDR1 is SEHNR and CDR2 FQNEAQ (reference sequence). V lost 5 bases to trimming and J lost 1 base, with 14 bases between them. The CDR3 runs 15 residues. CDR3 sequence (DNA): TGTGCCAGCAGCCAGCGGGCCATGATCCAAGAGACCCAGTACTTC. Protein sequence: CASSQRAMIQETQYF. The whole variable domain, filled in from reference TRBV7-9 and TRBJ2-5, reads DTGVSQNPRHKITKRGQNVTFRCDPISEHNRLYWYRQTLGQGPEFLTYFQNEAQLEKSRLLSDRFSAERPKGSFSTLEIQRTEQGDSAMYLCASSQRAMIQETQYFGPGTRLLVL.

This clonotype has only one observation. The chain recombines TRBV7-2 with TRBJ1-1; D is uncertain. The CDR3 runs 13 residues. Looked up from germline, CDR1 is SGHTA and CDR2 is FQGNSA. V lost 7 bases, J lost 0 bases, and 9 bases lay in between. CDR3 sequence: CASTSGLNTEAFF. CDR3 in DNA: TGTGCCAGCACCTCCGGGCTGAACACTGAAGCTTTCTTT. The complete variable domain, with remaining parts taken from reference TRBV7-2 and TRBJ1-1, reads GAGVSQSPSNKVTEKGKDVELRCDPISGHTALYWYRQSLGQGLEFLIYFQGNSAPDKSGLPSDRFSAERTGGSVSTLTIQRTQQEDSAVYLCASTSGLNTEAFFGQGTRLTVV.

This chain's CDR3 is CATRGRLGPLTDTQYF. The CDR3 DNA reads TGTGCCACCAGAGGAAGACTAGGACCATTAACAGATACGCAGTATTTT. J is TRBJ2-3 and V is TRBV24-1; tentative D call: TRBD2 (6 bases). The ends were cut back, 7 bases at V and 3 bases at J, with 19 bases in the middle. Germline values: CDR1 KGHDR, CDR2 SFDVKD. The CDR3 has 16 amino acids.